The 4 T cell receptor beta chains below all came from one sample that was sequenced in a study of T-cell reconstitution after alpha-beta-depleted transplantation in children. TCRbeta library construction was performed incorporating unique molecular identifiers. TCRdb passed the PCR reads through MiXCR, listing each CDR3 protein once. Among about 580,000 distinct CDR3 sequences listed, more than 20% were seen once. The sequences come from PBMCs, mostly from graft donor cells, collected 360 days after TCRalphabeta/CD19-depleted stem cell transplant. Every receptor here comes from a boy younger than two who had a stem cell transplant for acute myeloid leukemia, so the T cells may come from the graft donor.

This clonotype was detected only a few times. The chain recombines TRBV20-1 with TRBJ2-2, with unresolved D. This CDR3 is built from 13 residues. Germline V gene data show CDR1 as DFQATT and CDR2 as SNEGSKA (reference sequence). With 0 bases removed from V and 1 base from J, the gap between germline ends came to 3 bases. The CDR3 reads CSARDGNTGELFF. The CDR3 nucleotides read TGCAGTGCTAGAGATGGGAACACCGGGGAGCTGTTTTTT.

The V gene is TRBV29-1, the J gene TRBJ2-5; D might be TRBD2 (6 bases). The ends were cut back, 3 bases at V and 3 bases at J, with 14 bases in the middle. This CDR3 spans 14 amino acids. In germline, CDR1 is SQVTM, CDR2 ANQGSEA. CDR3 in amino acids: CSVEEGLGKETQYF. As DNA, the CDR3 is TGCAGCGTTGAGGAGGGACTGGGGAAAGAGACCCAGTACTTC.

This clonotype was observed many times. CDR3 sequence reads: CASSLGPQGARTDTQYF. The CDR3 region has the DNA TGCGCCAGCAGCTTGGGCCCGCAGGGGGCTCGAACAGATACGCAGTATTTT. The gene calls are TRBV5-1 and TRBJ2-3, with 8 positions matching TRBD1. This CDR3 comprises 17 residues. Germline V gene sequence: CDR1 SGHRS, CDR2 YFSETQ. J was trimmed by 3 bases and V by 0 bases; bases with no gene match: 9.

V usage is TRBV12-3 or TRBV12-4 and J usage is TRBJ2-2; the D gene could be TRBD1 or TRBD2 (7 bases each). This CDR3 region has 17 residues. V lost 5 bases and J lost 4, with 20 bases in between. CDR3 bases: TGTGCCAGCAGTCCTGACAGGGAGGGTTCAGGCACCGGGGAGCTGTTTTTT. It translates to CASSPDREGSGTGELFF.